The entry below describes one T cell receptor (beta chain). Its target is unknown. The V and J ends lost 4 bases and 0 bases respectively, with 11 bases between them. CDR3 size: 15 residues. The V gene's germline CDR1 is MNHEY and CDR2 SVGAGI. Regarding time point: blood at routine non-recurrence follow-up after resection. Unsorted whole RNA of tumor, nontumor lung or frozen PBMC was sequenced. The data derive from a study of spatial heterogeneity in lung cancer. Every TCR cDNA molecule bore its own unique molecular identifier. TCRdb called the 5' RACE reads again in MiXCR, with one record for every CDR3 protein. The sample carries tens of thousands of distinct CDR3 sequences, about 12% recorded once. Findings and limits, study-wide: Follow-up blood showed ubiquitous expanded tumor TCRs less than blood at resection did.

The receptor was isolated from a male donor with early-stage non-small cell lung cancer. The source was PBMCs, collected at follow-up. The V call is TRBV6-5, the J call TRBJ2-3; unclear D gene. The CDR3 protein is CASSWAPTSTDTQYF. CDR3 DNA sequence: TGTGCCAGCAGTTGGGCACCAACTAGCACAGATACGCAGTATTTT.